Listed below are T cell receptor beta chains from one sample, sequenced in a study of blood T cell repertoires in COVID-19. Clones were sequenced by immunoSEQ multiplex PCR, and TCRdb holds only the in-frame ones, with some missing. The sample lists about 150,000 clones; 86% were seen once. Sequenced: peripheral blood. These receptors were collected from a woman in her seventies with acute or convalescent COVID-19. Both conserved end residues are part of each CDR3. The order of the fields is V gene, clone size, D gene, CDR3 protein. D genes are given only for firm matches. Size is omitted from some rows. Given values are once, few, many or a class for expanded clones.

TRBV21-1,few,NA,CASSKGETGWQETQYF
TRBV27,NA,NA,CASSLSVQTPTFYEQYF
TRBV18,NA,NA,CASSPPPGNEQFF
TRBV11-3,NA,TRBD1,CASSPTQGASCHGNQPQHF
TRBV6-5,NA,NA,CASSYGRRTEAFF
TRBV27,NA,NA,CASSRVEAFNQPQHF
TRBV28,NA,NA,CASSLGGAMNTEAFF
TRBV19,NA,TRBD1,CASSGRTGPSGNTIYF
TRBV6-5,NA,NA,CAIGGGWNSPLHF
TRBV19,NA,TRBD1,CASSTQGALFQPQHF
TRBV6-6,NA,TRBD1,CASSQRTGVDEQYF
TRBV6-5,NA,NA,CASSPKTVYTGELFF
TRBV25-1,NA,NA,CASSESGRGERPQHF
TRBV7-9,NA,TRBD1,CASSSRTGRSYEQYF
TRBV6-5,once,TRBD1,CASRPQGVGTGELFF
TRBV7-7,NA,TRBD2,CASSPGGTSAYNEQFF
TRBV3-1/TRBV3-2,once,NA,CASSAGRSTEAFF
TRBV28,NA,NA,CASSSPWGESNQPQHF
TRBV2,NA,TRBD2,CASSAVWTSGTQVGNNEQFF
TRBV5-6,NA,TRBD1,CASSDGQGASNQPQHF
TRBV7-9,NA,TRBD1,CASSSDRMLGNHF
TRBV5-8,NA,NA,CASSLGWQAGKLFF
TRBV11-2,NA,NA,CASSRRTDYYEQYF
TRBV7-8,NA,NA,CASSLEPLEQYF
TRBV6-5,once,NA,CASSYAGRVNTGELFF
TRBV5-1,NA,NA,CASSLVGRINTGELFF
TRBV9,NA,TRBD1,CASSVEQGQGHGYTF
TRBV5-4,NA,TRBD2,CASSLAGGGASDTQYF
TRBV6-6,NA,TRBD1,CASSYRQGNEQYF
TRBV28,NA,NA,CASSPPTEEQFF
TRBV6-4,once,TRBD2,CASRKSGGAWNEQFF
TRBV28,NA,NA,CASRRADSGANVLTF
TRBV6-5,NA,NA,CASASVANYGYTF
TRBV7-6,once,NA,CASSFVSSAGDTQYF
TRBV19,NA,NA,CASSNIRGEGYGYTF
TRBV5-6,NA,NA,CASSLGPDSNYGYTF
TRBV24-1,NA,TRBD1,CATSDPGQGSYNEQFF
TRBV5-6,NA,NA,CASSLGQGPYQPQHF
TRBV7-2,NA,TRBD2,CASRTSGNTDTQYF
TRBV6-2/TRBV6-3,NA,TRBD2,CASSWGLENTGELFF
TRBV6-5,NA,NA,CASSYSGGVDTGELFF
TRBV14,NA,TRBD1,CASSPTGQKYEQYF
TRBV19,NA,NA,CASGGNSGNTIYF
TRBV5-1,NA,NA,CASSLDGRWNQPQHF
TRBV10-3,NA,TRBD1,CAISDGQGKFF
TRBV6-5,NA,NA,CASSTYPGANYGYTF
TRBV28,NA,NA,CASRNSLEKLFF
TRBV5-5,NA,TRBD1,CASRAPQGAMETQYF
TRBV9,NA,NA,CASSRGREQYF